This TCR beta chain was found in a study of tumor-infiltrating lymphocytes in primary liver carcinoma. Study-wide background: Patients of both sexes were 30 to 69 years old. Each sample had roughly 3.65 to 7.5 million productive TCRbeta reads regardless of tissue type.

The CDR3 sequence is 14 residues long. The germline CDR1 and CDR2 sequences are SEHNR and FQNEAQ (reference sequence). Trimming took off 5 bases at V and 7 bases at J, with 12 bases between the two ends. DNA and RNA were both co-extracted from approximately 20-30 mg of bulk tissue that had not been sorted. The cohort consisted of patients whose primary liver carcinoma was surgically resected. TCR beta cDNA was made from 500 ng total RNA with a constant-region primer. Nested multiplex PCR, run for three rounds with slightly modified ARM-PCR, yielded TCR beta libraries. Amplification in the first two PCR rounds was performed using TRBV1-TRBV30 forward primers and a C-beta reverse primer for approximately 10 cycles each. TCRdb processed the multiplex PCR reads anew with MiXCR; each CDR3 protein has one entry. This sample has 90,000 to 150,000 distinct CDR3 sequences, with around 70% found just once. Overall study findings and caveats: Tumor tissue displayed a significantly greater top-250-clone fraction than blood (p = 0.039).

On this clonotype: No antigen is known for it.

The sequencing sample was made of tumor-adjacent normal liver tissue. The source of this sequence is a woman aged 60-75 years with primary liver carcinoma and hepatitis B virus infection. The chain joins TRBV7-9 to TRBJ1-6; TRBD1 is a possible D gene (6 bases). CDR3 region: CASSGGTQNSPLHF. In DNA form, the CDR3 reads TGTGCCAGCAGCGGAGGGACACAAAATTCACCCCTCCACTTT.